A single sample gave rise to the 28 T cell receptor beta chains below, sequenced in a study of T cell responses to AZD1222 COVID-19 vaccine. Assay used: immunoSEQ multiplex PCR; TCRdb lists only in-frame clones, some missing. The data hold over 120,000 clones, with 92% observed a single time. The sample here was peripheral blood, taken 28 days after the second AZD1222 dose. The source of these receptors is an adult who received the AZD1222 COVID-19 vaccine.

The chain uses TRBV7-8 and TRBJ1-1; D is uncertain. Germline CDR1 reads SGHVS; CDR2 reads FQNEAQ. The CDR3 has 14 residues. Between the trimmed V and J ends, which lost 5 bases and 7 bases, there was a span of 17 bases. This CDR3 is CASSHDGGRVEAFF. The CDR3 DNA sequence: TGTGCCAGCAGCCATGACGGAGGCCGCGTTGAAGCTTTCTTT.

V is TRBV15 and J is TRBJ1-3, with D tentatively TRBD1 (5 bases). From germline, CDR1 is LNHNV and CDR2 YYDKDF (reference sequence). The CDR3 contains 16 residues. V was cut by 5 bases and J by 0 bases, with 14 bases left in between. CDR3 nucleotides: TGTGCCACCAGCCAAACCCCCAGGGCCTCTGGAAACACCATATATTTT. Protein product: CATSQTPRASGNTIYF.

This chain uses TRBV6-5 with TRBJ2-7; 11 nucleotides align to TRBD1. This CDR3 has 16 residues. Germline values: CDR1 MNHEY, CDR2 SVGAGI. V gave up 0 bases and J gave up 5 bases; unmatched junction bases: 6. CDR3 bases: TGTGCCAGCAGTTACTCGGGGACAGGGGGAAAGGACGAGCAGTACTTC. It specifies CASSYSGTGGKDEQYF.

The chain employs TRBV5-4 and TRBJ2-3, with a tentative D call TRBD2 (5 bases). The V gene's germline CDR1 is SGHNT and CDR2 YYREEE (reference sequence). V was shortened by 4 bases and J by 1 base, with 10 bases between the two germline ends. This CDR3 is built from 14 residues. CDR3 region: CASSARRGTDTQYF. The CDR3 DNA reads TGTGCCAGCAGCGCACGGCGGGGCACAGATACGCAGTATTTT. Supplemented by reference TRBV5-4 and TRBJ2-3, the full variable domain reads ETGVTQSPTHLIKTRGQQVTLRCSSQSGHNTVSWYQQALGQGPQFIFQYYREEENGRGNFPPRFSGLQFPNYSSELNVNALELDDSALYLCASSARRGTDTQYFGPGTRLTVL.

This clone appeared once. The chain employs TRBV5-6 and TRBJ2-2; 7 bases are shared with TRBD1. The CDR3 spans 16 residues. Germline V gene lookup returns CDR1 SGHDT and CDR2 YYEEEE. V trimming: 8 bases; J trimming: 0 bases; junction bases outside the gene matches: 10. The CDR3: CASSPPGTANTGELFF. CDR3 nucleotides: TGTGCCAGTAGTCCCCCCGGGACAGCGAACACCGGGGAGCTGTTTTTT.

The rearrangement links TRBV7-2 to TRBJ1-1, with D possibly matching TRBD1 (5 bases). V was clipped by 5 bases and J by 4 bases, with 14 bases between them. CDR1 and CDR2 from the germline V gene are SGHTA and FQGNSA. CDR3 size: 14 residues. The CDR3 DNA reads as TGTGCCAGCAGCAAACCGGACACAACCACTGAAGCTTTCTTT. This gives the protein CASSKPDTTTEAFF.

The rearrangement uses TRBV3-1 (or the pseudogene TRBV3-2) and TRBJ2-7; 9 positions agree with TRBD2. CDR1 and CDR2 from the germline V gene are LGHDT and YNNKEL (reference sequence). The V and J ends lost 4 bases and 3 bases, in that order; junction bases with no gene match: 10. The CDR3 sequence is 16 residues long. The CDR3 loop is CASSPRTGLAIYEQYF. CDR3 nucleotides: TGTGCCAGCAGCCCCCGCACTGGACTAGCGATCTACGAGCAGTACTTC.

The V call is TRBV5-5, the J call TRBJ2-5; TRBD1 might be the D (5 bases). Germline V gives CDR1 SGHKS, CDR2 YYEKEE (reference sequence). V was cut by 0 bases and J by 0 bases, with 9 bases left in between. The CDR3 consists of 15 residues. CDR3 in DNA: TGTGCCAGCAGCTTGGGCACAGGCCACCAAGAGACCCAGTACTTC. The encoded protein is CASSLGTGHQETQYF.

This chain connects TRBV29-1 to TRBJ2-7; 9 nucleotides align to TRBD2. The CDR3 is 13 amino acids. Germline V gene lookup returns CDR1 SQVTM and CDR2 ANQGSEA. V lost 7 bases, J lost 5 bases, and 9 bases stayed unmatched. The CDR3 nucleotides read TGCAGCGCCACGGGACTAGCCGATAACGAGCAGTACTTC. Translation: CSATGLADNEQYF.

This chain uses TRBV12-3 or TRBV12-4 with TRBJ1-2; a weak D match, TRBD1 (5 bases). This CDR3 has 13 amino acids. Trimming removed 6 bases at V and 10 bases at J, with 18 bases between. DNA for the CDR3: TGTGCCAGCAGCTGGAGTGGGGGGTACCACTACACCTTC. Its protein product is CASSWSGGYHYTF.

The chain has TRBV19 and TRBJ1-5, with TRBD1 as a possible D gene (6 bases). This CDR3 comprises 15 residues. CDR1 and CDR2 (germline): LNHDA, SQIVND (reference sequence). Trimming took off 4 bases at V and 3 bases at J, with 13 bases between the two ends. The CDR3 region has the DNA TGTGCCAGTAGTAGGCTCAGGGGAGACAATCAGCCCCAGCATTTT. This sequence encodes CASSRLRGDNQPQHF.

The V gene is TRBV5-1, the J gene TRBJ2-1; TRBD2 agrees at 7 bases. The ends lost 4 bases at V and 15 bases at J; junction bases unmatched: 16. Germline CDR1 and CDR2: SGHRS and YFSETQ. The CDR3 covers 14 residues. CDR3 amino acids: CASSLRLDAGERFF. For the CDR3, the DNA is TGCGCCAGCAGCCTTAGACTAGATGCGGGGGAGAGGTTCTTC.

J is TRBJ2-1 and V is TRBV19; TRBD1 agrees at 10 bases. V lost 7 bases and J lost 6; bases outside the gene matches: 15. CDR1 LNHDA and CDR2 SQIVND come from the germline V gene (reference sequence). The CDR3 loop spans 17 amino acids. The CDR3, as DNA: TGTGCCAGTACCGCAATCCGGACAGGGGGATTGTCCAATGAGCAGTTCTTC. This translates into CASTAIRTGGLSNEQFF. The full variable domain, completed using reference TRBV19 and TRBJ2-1, is DGGITQSPKYLFRKEGQNVTLSCEQNLNHDAMYWYRQDPGQGLRLIYYSQIVNDFQKGDIAEGYSVSREKKESFPLTVTSAQKNPTAFYLCASTAIRTGGLSNEQFFGPGTRLTVL.

The rearrangement joins TRBV10-2 to TRBJ2-4; D is ambiguous. V was trimmed by 2 bases and J by 11 bases, leaving 10 bases between them. The CDR3 covers 12 residues. Looked up from germline, CDR1 is WSHSY and CDR2 is SAAADI. The CDR3 region has the DNA TGCGCCAGCAGTGAGGACCCGCAGGTTCAGTACTTC. Its translation is CASSEDPQVQYF.

This sequence joins TRBV18 and TRBJ1-4, with 8 bases matching TRBD1. Germline assignment: CDR1 KGHSH and CDR2 LQKENI. The CDR3 is 18 amino acids. With V trimmed by 2 bases and J by 0 bases, 8 bases remained unmatched. CDR3 coding DNA: TGTGCCAGCTCACCATTGGCAGGGGGCGCTTCAACTAATGAAAAACTGTTTTTT. Translating it yields CASSPLAGGASTNEKLFF.

The genes are TRBV5-6 and TRBJ2-3; maybe TRBD1 (5 bases). The germline V gene encodes CDR1 SGHDT and CDR2 YYEEEE. The ends were cut back, 1 base at V and 6 bases at J, with 15 bases in the middle. The CDR3 totals 15 residues. The DNA of the CDR3 is TGTGCCAGCAGCTTGAAGTCGGCAGGGAAGGATACGCAGTATTTT. Its translation: CASSLKSAGKDTQYF.

The rearrangement uses TRBV7-7 and TRBJ2-6; D gene unclear. Trimming removed 2 bases from V and 4 bases from J, with 3 bases in between. This CDR3 is 13 amino acids long. Germline V gene sequence: CDR1 SSHAT, CDR2 FNYEAQ (reference sequence). CDR3 coding DNA: TGTGCCAGCAGCTTAACCGGGGCCAACGTCCTGACTTTC. Translated, it gives CASSLTGANVLTF.

CDR3 in DNA: TGTGCCAGCGGGGGGCAGCGTTACGAGCAGTACTTC. Its translation: CASGGQRYEQYF. This sequence joins TRBV6-4 and TRBJ2-7; the D call may be TRBD1 or TRBD2 (6 bases each). In germline, CDR1 is MRHNA, CDR2 SNTAGT. V lost 8 bases and J lost 4, with 12 bases in between. This CDR3 has 12 residues.

The rearrangement uses TRBV11-1 and TRBJ2-3; unclear D gene. Per the germline V gene, CDR1 is SGHAT and CDR2 is FQDESV (reference sequence). V lost 7 bases to trimming and J lost 0 bases, with 17 bases between them. The CDR3 has 16 residues. The DNA for the CDR3 is TGTGCCAGCACCCGTCAGGCGGAGCCTAGCACAGATACGCAGTATTTT. It yields the protein CASTRQAEPSTDTQYF.

The table lists this clone with a count of one. The chain carries TRBV6-2 or TRBV6-3 and TRBJ1-5, with D hard to call. This CDR3 region has 15 residues. V was shortened by 0 bases and J by 10 bases, with 16 bases between the two germline ends. Looked up from germline, CDR1 is MNHEY and CDR2 is SVGEGT. Here the CDR3 reads CASSYSPRYMLPQHF. The CDR3 coding sequence is TGTGCCAGCAGTTACTCCCCCCGATATATGCTCCCCCAGCATTTT.

The chain recombines TRBV3-1 (or the pseudogene TRBV3-2) with TRBJ2-1; 10 bases agree with TRBD2. This CDR3 has 14 amino acids. CDR1 LGHDT and CDR2 YNNKEL come from the germline V gene (reference sequence). The V and J ends lost 10 bases and 1 base, in that order; junction bases with no gene match: 4. The CDR3 DNA reads TGTGCCACCACACTAGCGGGGTCCTACAATGAGCAGTTCTTC. It codes for CATTLAGSYNEQFF.

The chain carries TRBV18 and TRBJ1-1, with a weak D call TRBD1 (6 bases). CDR3 length equals 15 residues. The germline V gene has CDR1 KGHSH and CDR2 LQKENI. Trimming took off 0 bases at V and 1 base at J, with 9 bases between the two ends. CDR3 in amino acids: CASSPPGHQNTEAFF. The CDR3 bases are TGTGCCAGCTCACCACCGGGACACCAGAACACTGAAGCTTTCTTT.

The chain is built from TRBV18 and TRBJ2-7; tentatively, D is TRBD1 (6 bases). Trimming took off 6 bases at V and 2 bases at J, with 14 bases between the two ends. The CDR3 length is 14 residues. CDR1 and CDR2 from the germline V gene are KGHSH and LQKENI. DNA for the CDR3: TGTGCCAGCTCTGGGACACTGACAGCCTACGAGCAGTACTTC. Translating it yields CASSGTLTAYEQYF. The complete variable domain, with remaining parts taken from reference TRBV18 and TRBJ2-7, reads NAGVMQNPRHLVRRRGQEARLRCSPMKGHSHVYWYRQLPEEGLKFMVYLQKENIIDESGMPKERFSAEFPKEGPSILRIQQVVRGDSAAYFCASSGTLTAYEQYFGPGTRLTVT.

The V call is TRBV27, the J call TRBJ2-1; TRBD2 matches at 10 bases. Trimming took 5 bases from V and 3 from J; bases not matched to a gene: 4. The CDR3 sequence is 15 residues long. Per the germline V gene, CDR1 is MNHEY and CDR2 is SMNVEV (reference sequence). CDR3 coding DNA: TGTGCCAGCAGTCTACTAGCGGGACTCTACAATGAGCAGTTCTTC. It yields the protein CASSLLAGLYNEQFF.

This rearrangement joins TRBV28 to TRBJ2-1; 9 nucleotides agree with TRBD1. V shed 3 bases and J 10 bases; nucleotides not matched to a gene: 4. The CDR3 spans 13 residues. Germline assignment: CDR1 MDHEN and CDR2 SYDVKM. The DNA of the CDR3 is TGTGCCAGCAGTTTGGGACAGGGTGCGGAGCAGTTCTTC. Translating it yields CASSLGQGAEQFF.

The chain combines TRBV12-3 or TRBV12-4 with TRBJ1-2; D ambiguous. The V and J ends lost 5 bases and 8 bases respectively, with 12 bases between them. The CDR3 runs 12 residues. The CDR3 loop reads CASSRTDLGYTF. The CDR3 bases are TGTGCCAGCAGTAGGACCGACCTGGGCTACACCTTC.

The chain recombines TRBV27 with TRBJ1-5; D not resolved. Germline V lookup: CDR1 MNHEY, CDR2 SMNVEV (reference sequence). V gave up 6 bases and J gave up 5 bases, with 14 bases separating them. The CDR3 spans 14 residues. CDR3 bases: TGTGCCAGCAGCTTAGGCGGGTTATATCAGCCCCAGCATTTT. It yields the protein CASSLGGLYQPQHF.

The chain employs TRBV19 and TRBJ1-1; D perhaps matches TRBD1 (5 bases). The CDR3 runs 14 residues. V lost 5 bases and J lost 2, with 12 bases in between. Per the germline V gene, CDR1 is LNHDA and CDR2 is SQIVND (reference sequence). The CDR3 nucleotides are TGTGCCAGTAGTGCCGTCGGGGGAAACACTGAAGCTTTCTTT. As protein: CASSAVGGNTEAFF.